These 32 T cell receptor beta chains were sequenced from one sample in a study of T cell changes during pregnancy in multiple sclerosis (dated by TCRdb to about 2019). Library generation was performed with the immunoSEQ multiplex PCR assay. TCRdb's version of the immuneACCESS table is confined to in-frame rearrangements and falls short of the full clone set. An unresolved V gene accounts for under half of the shortfall where checked; the remainder is of unknown origin. This sample comprises approximately 30,000 clones, roughly nine tenths of them detected only once. Around 13% of the sample is taken by the ten largest. The specimen was CD8+ T cells from peripheral blood mononuclear cells, collected in the first trimester of pregnancy. The receptors derive from a female donor with multiple sclerosis, enrolled in a pregnancy study.

The gene calls are TRBV9 and TRBJ2-7; D is perhaps TRBD2 (6 bases). V lost 3 bases and J 0 bases, leaving 10 bases between the germline ends. CDR3 length: 14 residues. Germline assignment: CDR1 SGDLS and CDR2 YYNGEE. The CDR3 DNA follows: TGTGCCAGCAGCGAGGAGGGACCCTCCTACGAGCAGTACTTC. Its protein is CASSEEGPSYEQYF.

DNA for the CDR3: TGTGCCATCAGTGGGATGGTCAGCGGTGAGAACACTGAAGCTTTCTTT. It yields the protein CAISGMVSGENTEAFF. The V call is TRBV10-3, the J call TRBJ1-1; no reliable D call. Germline loops: CDR1 ENHRY, CDR2 SYGVKD. Trimming removed 4 bases at V and 1 base at J, with 16 bases between. The CDR3 contains 16 residues.

V gene TRBV27 combines with J gene TRBJ2-3; D possibly corresponds to TRBD2 (6 bases). V dropped 2 bases and J dropped 4 bases, with 7 bases sitting between them. The germline V gene has CDR1 MNHEY and CDR2 SMNVEV (reference sequence). The CDR3 length is 13 residues. For the CDR3, the DNA is TGTGCCAGCAGTTTAGCGGGACCAGATACGCAGTATTTT. Translating it yields CASSLAGPDTQYF.

The V gene is TRBV5-4, the J gene TRBJ2-5; D gene unclear. The CDR3 covers 15 residues. V gave up 2 bases and J gave up 0 bases, with 11 bases separating them. CDR1 is SGHNT and CDR2 is YYREEE in the germline V gene (reference sequence). CDR3 residues: CASSFSDTDQETQYF. The CDR3 DNA follows: TGTGCCAGCAGCTTTTCCGACACTGACCAAGAGACCCAGTACTTC.

This chain uses TRBV29-1 with TRBJ1-2; D remains unclear. CDR1 is SQVTM and CDR2 is ANQGSEA in the germline V gene. The CDR3 is 11 amino acids. Trimming stripped 6 bases from V and 7 bases from J, with 12 bases between. This CDR3 reads CSVSKQIGYTF. CDR3 DNA sequence: TGCAGCGTATCTAAACAGATTGGCTACACCTTC.

The chain has TRBV5-1 and TRBJ1-5; 9 bases map to TRBD1. The CDR3 covers 15 residues. Trimming cost V 7 bases and J 5 bases; bases outside gene matches: 10. CDR1 and CDR2 (germline): SGHRS, YFSETQ. This CDR3 reads CASSSTGGAYQPQHF. CDR3 nucleotides: TGCGCCAGCTCCTCCACAGGGGGCGCATATCAGCCCCAGCATTTT.

CDR3 nucleotides: TGTGCCAGCAGTTATGGGGGGATGAGAACAGATACGCAGTATTTT. Amino acids: CASSYGGMRTDTQYF. J is TRBJ2-3 and V is TRBV6-5; D perhaps matches TRBD2 (6 bases). V lost 3 bases and J lost 3, with 13 bases in between. Germline values: CDR1 MNHEY, CDR2 SVGAGI. There are 15 residues in the CDR3.

The chain has TRBV5-6 and TRBJ2-1, with D possibly being TRBD2 (6 bases). This CDR3 has 16 residues. Trimming removed 4 bases at V and 0 bases at J, with 14 bases between. Germline loops: CDR1 SGHDT, CDR2 YYEEEE. CDR3 sequence (DNA): TGTGCCAGCAGCGCCCGGGACGGGAGCTCCTACAATGAGCAGTTCTTC. Its translation is CASSARDGSSYNEQFF. Full variable domain (remainder filled in from reference TRBV5-6 and TRBJ2-1): DAGVTQSPTHLIKTRGQQVTLRCSPKSGHDTVSWYQQALGQGPQFIFQYYEEEERQRGNFPDRFSGHQFPNYSSELNVNALLLGDSALYLCASSARDGSSYNEQFFGPGTRLTVL.

The genes are TRBV27 and TRBJ1-1, with D possibly being TRBD1 (6 bases). This CDR3 spans 13 amino acids. Germline values: CDR1 MNHEY, CDR2 SMNVEV (reference sequence). Trimming took off 4 bases at V and 1 base at J, with 7 bases between the two ends. The CDR3 region has the DNA TGTGCCAGCAGTTGGACAGCGAACACTGAAGCTTTCTTT. Protein: CASSWTANTEAFF.

DNA of the CDR3: TGTGCCAGCAGCTTAGCAGGGACAGGGCCGACAGATACGCAGTATTTT. Its protein product is CASSLAGTGPTDTQYF. The J gene is TRBJ2-3, the V gene TRBV7-9; 9 nucleotides align to TRBD1. CDR3 length: 16 residues. The trim removed 0 bases at V and 3 bases at J, leaving 4 bases unmatched. Germline V gene sequence: CDR1 SEHNR, CDR2 FQNEAQ (reference sequence).

The rearrangement uses TRBV7-3 and TRBJ2-2, with TRBD1 matching over 8 bases. J was trimmed by 5 bases and V by 0 bases; bases with no gene match: 14. The CDR3 has 19 residues. Germline values: CDR1 SGHTA, CDR2 FQGTGA. The CDR3 region is CASSLTIGRGLTLTGELFF. CDR3 DNA sequence: TGTGCCAGCAGCTTAACGATCGGCAGGGGGCTTACGTTGACCGGGGAGCTGTTTTTT.

J is TRBJ1-5 and V is TRBV10-3, with D possibly TRBD1 on 6 matching bases. Germline values: CDR1 ENHRY, CDR2 SYGVKD. V was shortened by 6 bases and J by 0 bases, with 9 bases between the two germline ends. The CDR3 has 14 residues. The CDR3 DNA reads as TGTGCCATCAGCGGACAGTTTAGCAATCAGCCCCAGCATTTT. This translates into CAISGQFSNQPQHF.

The genes are TRBV6-1 and TRBJ1-1, with D unclear. The length of the CDR3 is 13 residues. Trimming took 3 bases from V and 5 from J, leaving 10 bases between them. The germline V gene has CDR1 MNHNS and CDR2 SASEGT. CDR3 in amino acids: CASSERETTEAFF. As DNA, the CDR3 is TGTGCCAGCAGTGAGAGGGAAACGACTGAAGCTTTCTTT.

This chain connects TRBV9 to TRBJ1-2, with D possibly matching TRBD1 (5 bases). The CDR3 runs to 15 residues. Looked up from germline, CDR1 is SGDLS and CDR2 is YYNGEE. V lost 4 bases to trimming and J lost 7 bases, with 20 bases between them. CDR3 protein: CASSPYSIGGGGYTF. CDR3 DNA: TGTGCCAGCAGCCCCTACTCCATCGGGGGAGGTGGCTACACCTTC.

The chain is built from TRBV29-1 and TRBJ1-1, with a tentative D call TRBD1 (5 bases). CDR1 SQVTM and CDR2 ANQGSEA come from the germline V gene. V lost 7 bases and J lost 4, with 13 bases in between. The CDR3 loop spans 12 amino acids. The DNA for the CDR3 is TGCAGCGAGACCCCAGGGCCCACTGAAGCTTTCTTT. This gives the protein CSETPGPTEAFF.

The V call is TRBV28, the J call TRBJ1-2, with D maybe TRBD1 (6 bases). The germline V and J ends were trimmed by 5 bases and 7 bases, with 20 bases remaining between them. The CDR3 length is 15 residues. Germline CDR1 reads MDHEN; CDR2 reads SYDVKM. Here the CDR3 reads CASSLAADRSLGYTF. CDR3 DNA: TGTGCCAGCAGTCTCGCCGCCGACAGGAGTCTTGGCTACACCTTC.

This chain connects TRBV2 to TRBJ2-1; D ambiguous. Trimming removed 1 base at V and 7 bases at J, with 5 bases between. The CDR3 sequence is 12 residues long. Germline CDR1 is SNHLY and CDR2 is FYNNEI. CDR3 amino acids: CASSEVYNEQFF. The CDR3 DNA is TGTGCCAGCAGTGAAGTCTATAATGAGCAGTTCTTC.

The CDR3, as DNA: TGTGCCAGCACAGACAGGTTCGTAACCTACGAGCAGTACTTC. It encodes CASTDRFVTYEQYF. V usage is TRBV28 and J usage is TRBJ2-7; weak D call: TRBD1 (6 bases). The V gene lost 7 bases and the J gene lost 2 bases, with 15 bases spanning the gap. This CDR3 spans 14 amino acids. From germline, CDR1 is MDHEN and CDR2 SYDVKM.

This rearrangement joins TRBV9 to TRBJ2-1, with D tentatively TRBD1 (5 bases). Trimming shortened V by 0 bases and J by 2 bases, and 9 bases separated the two germline ends. Germline CDR1 and CDR2: SGDLS and YYNGEE. The CDR3 covers 15 residues. The CDR3 loop is CASSVGQGAYNEQFF. CDR3 nucleotide sequence: TGTGCCAGCAGCGTAGGGCAGGGCGCCTACAATGAGCAGTTCTTC.

The chain has TRBV7-9 and TRBJ2-5; D is possibly TRBD2 (6 bases). There are 15 residues in the CDR3. Germline-derived CDR1 and CDR2 are SEHNR and FQNEAQ (reference sequence). The V end lost 4 bases, the J end lost 1 base, and 13 bases lay between the germline ends. For the CDR3, the DNA is TGTGCCAGCAGCTCGCGGGGCAGTCTCCAAGAGACCCAGTACTTC. Translated: CASSSRGSLQETQYF.

This sequence joins TRBV27 and TRBJ1-2; 7 bases are a match to TRBD1. V was clipped by 2 bases and J by 8 bases; unmatched bases: 11. The V gene's germline CDR1 is MNHEY and CDR2 SMNVEV (reference sequence). This CDR3 has 15 amino acids. This CDR3 is CASSLMPAGGGGYTF. CDR3 in DNA: TGTGCCAGCAGTTTAATGCCAGCAGGGGGAGGCGGCTACACCTTC.

The rearrangement joins TRBV10-3 to TRBJ2-2; 7 bases map to TRBD1. Looked up from germline, CDR1 is ENHRY and CDR2 is SYGVKD. Trimming at V came to 4 bases and at J to 2 bases, leaving 7 bases not matched to a gene. The length of the CDR3 is 16 residues. This CDR3 is CAISGPGTANTGELFF. CDR3 bases: TGTGCCATCAGTGGACCCGGGACAGCCAACACCGGGGAGCTGTTTTTT.

In this sample, this clone turned up once. The gene calls are TRBV6-6 and TRBJ2-1, with 8 bases fitting TRBD1. The CDR3 is 15 amino acids. With V trimmed by 3 bases and J by 4 bases, 5 bases remained unmatched. CDR1 is MNHNY and CDR2 is SVGAGI in the germline V gene (reference sequence). The CDR3 region has the DNA TGTGCCAGCAGTTATGGAACAGGGGGGTACAATGAGCAGTTCTTC. Translating gives CASSYGTGGYNEQFF.

V is TRBV28 and J is TRBJ1-2; the match to TRBD1 covers 9 bases. CDR1 and CDR2 from the germline V gene are MDHEN and SYDVKM. The junction had 10 bases not matched to a gene; V was cut back by 7 bases and J by 4 bases. CDR3 length equals 15 residues. CDR3: CASTTPRQGGYGYTF. The CDR3 DNA is TGTGCCAGCACCACCCCCCGACAGGGGGGCTATGGCTACACCTTC.

V usage is TRBV4-3 and J usage is TRBJ1-5, with TRBD1 identical over 7 bases. The ends lost 2 bases at V and 6 bases at J; junction bases unmatched: 7. The length of the CDR3 is 15 residues. Germline V gene data show CDR1 as LGHNA and CDR2 as YSLEER. The CDR3 nucleotides are TGCGCCAGCAGCCAACACACAGGGGATACTCAGCCCCAGCATTTT. Its protein is CASSQHTGDTQPQHF.

This chain joins TRBV5-6 and TRBJ2-1; 8 positions agree with TRBD2. J was trimmed by 6 bases and V by 4 bases; bases with no gene match: 21. The CDR3 covers 19 residues. The V gene's germline CDR1 is SGHDT and CDR2 YYEEEE. The CDR3 DNA sequence: TGTGCCAGCAGCATACACGCTAGCGGGCCCAGCCGCTTTTTCAATGAGCAGTTCTTC. Translation gives CASSIHASGPSRFFNEQFF.

The V call is TRBV5-6, the J call TRBJ2-7; no reliable D call. CDR3 length: 15 amino acids. The ends were cut back, 0 bases at V and 5 bases at J, with 15 bases in the middle. Per the germline V gene, CDR1 is SGHDT and CDR2 is YYEEEE. CDR3 in amino acids: CASSLDPGLSDEQYF. The CDR3 region has the DNA TGTGCCAGCAGCTTGGATCCCGGTTTGTCTGACGAGCAGTACTTC.

This chain links TRBV9 with TRBJ2-1, with 12 bases matching TRBD2. This CDR3 has 16 residues. Germline values: CDR1 SGDLS, CDR2 YYNGEE. Unmatched junction bases numbered 4, after V lost 3 bases and J lost 3 bases. The CDR3 sequence is CASSERLAGVYNEQFF. CDR3 in DNA: TGTGCCAGCAGCGAGCGACTAGCGGGAGTCTACAATGAGCAGTTCTTC.

This sequence joins TRBV4-1 and TRBJ1-3; possibly TRBD1 for D (5 bases). Germline CDR1 MGHRA, CDR2 YSYEKL. V lost 2 bases, J lost 5 bases, and 16 bases lay in between. The CDR3 is 16 amino acids. CDR3 residues: CASSQLGGGTRNTIYF. The CDR3 bases are TGCGCCAGCAGCCAATTGGGGGGAGGAACGCGAAACACCATATATTTT.

The chain employs TRBV6-5 and TRBJ2-3, with 8 nucleotides matching TRBD2. J lost 1 base, V lost 2 bases, and 2 bases had no gene match. From germline, CDR1 is MNHEY and CDR2 SVGAGI. CDR3 size: 15 residues. The CDR3 nucleotides read TGTGCCAGCAGTTACGCCGGGAGGGGCACAGATACGCAGTATTTT. It is translated as CASSYAGRGTDTQYF.

In DNA form, the CDR3 reads TGTGCCAGCAGCTTAGGGGGGACTAGAGCCTACGAGCAGTACTTC. It codes for CASSLGGTRAYEQYF. The chain couples TRBV7-2 to TRBJ2-7; 8 bases map to TRBD2. V trimming: 1 base; J trimming: 2 bases; junction bases outside the gene matches: 4. The CDR3 has 15 residues. Germline V gene lookup returns CDR1 SGHTA and CDR2 FQGNSA.

The rearrangement uses TRBV9 and TRBJ2-7; weak D call: TRBD2 (5 bases). Trimming left V 4 bases short and J 3 bases short, with 17 bases between. This CDR3 is 15 amino acids long. CDR1 SGDLS and CDR2 YYNGEE come from the germline V gene. For the CDR3, the DNA is TGTGCCAGCAGCTTGCCAGAGGGTACTATCTACGAGCAGTACTTC. It encodes CASSLPEGTIYEQYF.